The present T cell receptor (beta chain) was sequenced within a study of blood T cell repertoires in COVID-19. Measured with immunoSEQ multiplex PCR; TCRdb has only the in-frame clones, and not every one. The data hold roughly 60,000 clones, with 90% to 95% observed a single time. V was clipped by 2 bases and J by 8 bases, with 22 bases between them. The CDR3 spans 17 residues. The germline CDR1 and CDR2 sequences are PRHDT and FYEKMQ (reference sequence). This receptor was taken from a man aged 50-60 years with active COVID-19. The chain uses TRBV13 and TRBJ2-4; D not certain. Sequencing was performed on peripheral blood. The CDR3 spells CASSLRARSRLRDIQYF. The CDR3 bases are TGTGCCAGCAGCTTACGTGCAAGAAGTCGACTGCGCGACATTCAGTACTTC. The whole variable domain, remainder taken from reference TRBV13 and TRBJ2-4, is AAGVIQSPRHLIKEKRETATLKCYPIPRHDTVYWYQQGPGQDPQFLISFYEKMQSDKGSIPDRFSAQQFSDYHSELNMSSLELGDSALYFCASSLRARSRLRDIQYFGAGTRLSVL.